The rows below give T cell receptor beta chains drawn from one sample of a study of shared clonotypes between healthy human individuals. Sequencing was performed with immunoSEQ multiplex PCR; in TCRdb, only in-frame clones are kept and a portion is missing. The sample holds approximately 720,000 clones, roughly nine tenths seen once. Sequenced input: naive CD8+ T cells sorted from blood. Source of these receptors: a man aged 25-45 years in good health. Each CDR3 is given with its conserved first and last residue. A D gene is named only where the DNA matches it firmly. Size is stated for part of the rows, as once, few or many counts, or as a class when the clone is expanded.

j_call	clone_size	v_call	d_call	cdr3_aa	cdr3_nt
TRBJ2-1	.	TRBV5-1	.	CASSLDSYNEQFF	TGCGCCAGCAGCTTGGATTCCTACAATGAGCAGTTCTTC
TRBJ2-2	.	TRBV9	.	CASSPIGVTGELFF	TGTGCCAGCAGCCCCATCGGCGTCACCGGGGAGCTGTTTTTT
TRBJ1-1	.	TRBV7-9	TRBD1	CASSFEEQGLAEAFF	TGTGCCAGCAGCTTTGAAGAACAGGGGTTGGCTGAAGCTTTCTTT
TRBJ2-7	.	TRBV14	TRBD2	CASSQVPSGSPHEQYF	TGTGCCAGCAGCCAAGTTCCGAGCGGGAGCCCCCACGAGCAGTACTTC
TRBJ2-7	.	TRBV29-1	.	CSVGLTSSYEQYF	TGCAGCGTGGGACTCACGAGCTCCTACGAGCAGTACTTC
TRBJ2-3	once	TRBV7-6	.	CASSLYGYSTDTQYF	TGTGCCAGCAGCTTATATGGGTATAGCACAGATACGCAGTATTTT
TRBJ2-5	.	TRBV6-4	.	CASSDPQGRGETQYF	TGTGCCAGCAGTGACCCACAGGGACGGGGAGAGACCCAGTACTTC
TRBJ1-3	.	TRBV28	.	CASSNNSGNTIYF	TGTGCCAGCAGTAACAACTCTGGAAACACCATATATTTT
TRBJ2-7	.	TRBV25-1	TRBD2	CASTFAGGAEQYF	TGTGCCAGCACGTTCGCGGGAGGGGCCGAGCAGTACTTC
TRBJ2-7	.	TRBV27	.	CASSIDLSSYEQYF	TGTGCCAGCAGTATCGATCTCAGCTCCTACGAGCAGTACTTC
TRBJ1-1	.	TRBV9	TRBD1	CASGAWDSPDTEAFF	TGTGCCAGCGGGGCGTGGGACAGTCCTGACACTGAAGCTTTCTTT
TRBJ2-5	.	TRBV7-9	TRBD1	CASSPLDRGMETQYF	TGTGCCAGCAGCCCCTTGGACAGGGGGATGGAGACCCAGTACTTC
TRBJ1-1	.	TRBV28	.	CASSPPGRMTEAFF	TGTGCCAGCAGTCCCCCTGGGCGAATGACTGAAGCTTTCTTT
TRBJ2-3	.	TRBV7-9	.	CASSSADSLRESDTQYF	TGTGCCAGCAGCTCGGCGGACTCGCTAAGGGAGTCAGATACGCAGTATTTT
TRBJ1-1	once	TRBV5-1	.	CASTQLGPTFTTEAFF	TGCGCCAGCACCCAACTAGGACCTACCTTTACCACTGAAGCTTTCTTT
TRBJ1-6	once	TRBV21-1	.	CASSNGTVLPLHF	TGTGCCAGCAGCAACGGGACAGTCTTACCCCTCCACTTT
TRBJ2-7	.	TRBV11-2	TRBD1	CASSRPDSGGSWYEQYF	TGTGCCAGCAGCCGGCCGGACTCAGGGGGCTCCTGGTACGAGCAGTACTTC
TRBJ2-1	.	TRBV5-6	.	CASNLDGYNEQFF	TGTGCCAGCAACCTGGACGGCTACAATGAGCAGTTCTTC
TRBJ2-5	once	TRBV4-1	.	CASSQVGVETQYF	TGCGCCAGCAGCCAAGTGGGAGTCGAGACCCAGTACTTC
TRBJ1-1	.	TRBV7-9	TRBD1	CASSPLRGQLHTEAFF	TGTGCCAGCAGCCCCCTTAGGGGGCAACTGCACACTGAAGCTTTCTTT
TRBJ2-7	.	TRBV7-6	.	CASSTSTESENYEQYF	TGTGCCAGCAGCACATCGACCGAATCAGAGAACTACGAGCAGTACTTC
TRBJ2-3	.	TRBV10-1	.	CASSEQEDTDTQYF	TGCGCCAGCAGTGAACAGGAAGACACAGATACGCAGTATTTT
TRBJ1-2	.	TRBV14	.	CASSQDLDRQRDYYGYTF	TGTGCCAGCAGCCAAGATCTTGACAGGCAACGGGATTACTATGGCTACACCTTC
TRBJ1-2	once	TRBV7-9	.	CASGGGNYGYTF	TGTGCCAGCGGGGGGGGTAACTATGGCTACACCTTC
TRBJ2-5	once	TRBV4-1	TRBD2	CASSQELTSGGQETQYF	TGCGCCAGCAGCCAAGAACTGACTAGCGGAGGCCAAGAGACCCAGTACTTC
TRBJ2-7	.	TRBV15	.	CATSRDQGQVYEQYF	TGTGCCACCAGCAGAGATCAGGGACAAGTCTACGAGCAGTACTTC
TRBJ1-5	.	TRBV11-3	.	CASSLFEGFKPQHF	TGTGCCAGCAGCTTATTCGAGGGGTTCAAGCCCCAGCATTTT
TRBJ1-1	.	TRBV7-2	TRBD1	CASSPGGPMNTEAFF	TGTGCCAGCAGCCCAGGGGGGCCAATGAACACTGAAGCTTTCTTT
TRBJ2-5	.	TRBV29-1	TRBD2	CSVEDVRGLEREGLETQYF	TGCAGCGTTGAAGATGTCCGTGGTTTGGAGCGGGAGGGCCTTGAGACCCAGTACTTC
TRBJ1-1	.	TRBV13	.	CASSLQGTEAFF	TGTGCCAGCAGCTTACAGGGCACTGAAGCTTTCTTT
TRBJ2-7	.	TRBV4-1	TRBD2	CASSHSGFGYEQYF	TGCGCCAGCAGCCATAGCGGGTTCGGCTACGAGCAGTACTTC
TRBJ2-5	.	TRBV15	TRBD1	CATSRPSLTGWETQYF	TGTGCCACCAGCAGACCCTCTCTGACAGGGTGGGAGACCCAGTACTTC
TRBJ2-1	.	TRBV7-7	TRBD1	CASSLGQGISNEQFF	TGTGCTAGCAGCCTGGGACAGGGAATAAGCAATGAGCAGTTCTTC
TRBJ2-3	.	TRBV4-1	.	CASSQDSQAKETDTQYF	TGCGCCAGCAGCCAAGATTCACAGGCGAAAGAAACAGATACGCAGTATTTT
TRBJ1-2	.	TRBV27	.	CASSVGHGGYTF	TGTGCCAGCAGTGTGGGACATGGAGGCTACACCTTC
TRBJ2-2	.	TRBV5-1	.	CASSIRQGNTGELFF	TGCGCCAGCAGCATAAGACAAGGGAACACCGGGGAGCTGTTTTTT
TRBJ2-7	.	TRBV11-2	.	CASRRSSDEQYF	TGTGCCAGCCGCCGTTCTTCCGACGAGCAGTACTTC
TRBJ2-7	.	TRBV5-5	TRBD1	CASSLVAGGYYEQYF	TGTGCCAGCAGCTTGGTGGCAGGGGGTTACTACGAGCAGTACTTC
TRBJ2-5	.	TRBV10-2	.	CASSEKLAQETQYF	TGCGCCAGCAGTGAAAAACTAGCCCAAGAGACCCAGTACTTC
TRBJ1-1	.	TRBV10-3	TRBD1	CAISGRQGAQTEAFF	TGTGCCATCAGTGGACGACAGGGGGCGCAGACTGAAGCTTTCTTT
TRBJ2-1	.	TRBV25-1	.	CASSDPGVRQFF	TGTGCCAGCAGTGACCCCGGGGTTCGTCAGTTCTTC
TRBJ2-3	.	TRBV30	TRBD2	CAWSASGSKDTQYF	TGTGCCTGGTCCGCTAGCGGGAGCAAAGATACGCAGTATTTT
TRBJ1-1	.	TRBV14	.	CASSRGAPEAFF	TGTGCCAGCAGCCGGGGGGCTCCCGAAGCTTTCTTT
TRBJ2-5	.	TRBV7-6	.	CASSPRYEAPVETQYF	TGTGCCAGCAGCCCCCGCTATGAGGCACCGGTAGAGACCCAGTACTTC
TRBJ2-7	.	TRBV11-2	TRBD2	CASSLVGGRGAEQYF	TGTGCCAGCAGCTTAGTGGGCGGGAGGGGAGCAGAGCAGTACTTC
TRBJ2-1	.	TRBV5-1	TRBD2	CASSTGLGTYNEQFF	TGCGCCAGCAGCACCGGACTAGGAACCTACAATGAGCAGTTCTTC
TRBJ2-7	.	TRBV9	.	CARKTCRYEQYF	TGTGCCAGAAAAACCTGCAGGTACGAGCAGTACTTC
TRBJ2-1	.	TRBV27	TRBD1	CASSSIIRDRWEDEQFF	TGTGCCAGCAGTTCCATTATTCGGGACAGGTGGGAAGATGAGCAGTTCTTC
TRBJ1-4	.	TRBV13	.	CASSLGEKLFF	TGTGCCAGCAGCTTAGGAGAAAAACTGTTTTTT
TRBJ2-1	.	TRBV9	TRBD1	CASSVFGRGTYNEQFF	TGTGCCAGCAGCGTTTTCGGCAGGGGGACCTACAATGAGCAGTTCTTC
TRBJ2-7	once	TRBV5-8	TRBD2	CASSLRGSLFYEQYF	TGTGCCAGCAGTCTTCGCGGGAGTCTGTTCTACGAGCAGTACTTC
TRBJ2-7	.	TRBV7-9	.	CASSLVGLLYEQYF	TGTGCCAGCAGCTTAGTAGGACTTCTATACGAGCAGTACTTC
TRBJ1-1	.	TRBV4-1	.	CASSQVGVTSLAFF	TGCGCCAGCAGCCAAGTGGGGGTAACTTCTCTAGCTTTCTTT
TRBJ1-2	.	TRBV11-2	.	CASSLGPTGVYGYTF	TGTGCCAGCAGCTTGGGGCCGACGGGAGTCTATGGCTACACCTTC
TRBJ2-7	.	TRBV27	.	CASSPAFAYEQYF	TGTGCCAGCAGTCCCGCGTTTGCCTACGAGCAGTACTTC
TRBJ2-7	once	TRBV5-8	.	CASSLEGPDGAEMTYEQYF	TGTGCCAGCAGCTTGGAAGGCCCGGATGGAGCGGAGATGACCTACGAGCAGTACTTC
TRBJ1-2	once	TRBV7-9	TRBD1	CASSLVQGAGRDYGYTF	TGTGCCAGCAGCTTAGTCCAGGGGGCAGGTCGTGACTATGGCTACACCTTC
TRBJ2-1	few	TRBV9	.	CASSLQGSANEQFF	TGTGCCAGCAGCCTTCAGGGGTCAGCCAATGAGCAGTTCTTC